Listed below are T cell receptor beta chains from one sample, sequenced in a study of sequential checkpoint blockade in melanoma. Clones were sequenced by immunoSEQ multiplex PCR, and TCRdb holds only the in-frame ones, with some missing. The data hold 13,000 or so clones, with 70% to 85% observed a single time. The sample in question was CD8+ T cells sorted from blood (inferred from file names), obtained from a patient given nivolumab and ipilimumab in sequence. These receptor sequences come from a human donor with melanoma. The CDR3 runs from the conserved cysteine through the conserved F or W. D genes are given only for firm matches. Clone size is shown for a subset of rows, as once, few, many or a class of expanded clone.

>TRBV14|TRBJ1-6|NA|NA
CASSPLITTSPLHF
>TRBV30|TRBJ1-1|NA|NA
CAWSFAGNTEAFF
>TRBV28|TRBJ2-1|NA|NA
CASSLVASEQFF
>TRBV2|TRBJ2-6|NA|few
CASKLKLSGANVLTF
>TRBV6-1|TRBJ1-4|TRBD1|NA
CASSESGQGVIPDEKLFF
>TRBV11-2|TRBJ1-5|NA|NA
CASSLGQTNQPQHF
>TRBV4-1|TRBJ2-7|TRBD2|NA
CASSLISGGADEQYF
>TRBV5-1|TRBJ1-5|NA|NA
CASSPAGVGQPQHF
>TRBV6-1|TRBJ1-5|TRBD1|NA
CASSELRGTGGNQPQHF
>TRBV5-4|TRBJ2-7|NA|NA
CASSPGQNYEQYF
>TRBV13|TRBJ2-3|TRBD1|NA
CASSSQGGQGPDTQYF
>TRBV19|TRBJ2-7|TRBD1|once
CAPPVGRGHPYEQYF
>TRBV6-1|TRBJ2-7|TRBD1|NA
CASQTGNEQYF
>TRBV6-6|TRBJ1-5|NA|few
CASSYEGQPQHF
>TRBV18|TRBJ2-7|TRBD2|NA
CASSPTSGHTYEQYF
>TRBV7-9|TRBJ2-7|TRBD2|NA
CASSLEPTSGGPPQNEQYF
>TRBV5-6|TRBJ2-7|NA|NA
CASSTSGTLIPEQYF
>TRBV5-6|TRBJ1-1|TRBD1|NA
CASSQGQGHTEAFF
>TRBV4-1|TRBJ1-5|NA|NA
CASSQEGREAQPQHF
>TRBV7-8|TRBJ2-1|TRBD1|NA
CASSYHEGAHNEQFF
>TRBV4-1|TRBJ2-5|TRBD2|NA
CASSLGLAGGIQETQYF
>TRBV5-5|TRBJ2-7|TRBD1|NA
CASSLGTASSYEQYF
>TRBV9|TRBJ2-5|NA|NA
CASSEGVEETQYF
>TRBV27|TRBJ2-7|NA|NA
CASSLSQGGSYEQYF
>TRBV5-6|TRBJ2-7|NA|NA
CASKMTGGEQYF
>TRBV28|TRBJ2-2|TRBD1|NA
CASSLYFGTDTGELFF
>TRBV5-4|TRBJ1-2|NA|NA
CASSFGGVGYGYTF
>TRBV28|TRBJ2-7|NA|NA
CASSSGLTIYEQYF
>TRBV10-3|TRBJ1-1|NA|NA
CAISELIAENTEAFF
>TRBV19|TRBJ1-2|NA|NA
CASSIAGANYGYTF
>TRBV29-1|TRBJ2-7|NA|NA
CSVFNYEQYF
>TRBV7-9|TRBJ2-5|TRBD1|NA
CASSAGTGDQYF
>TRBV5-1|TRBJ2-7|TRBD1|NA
CASSVGTGAPYEQYF
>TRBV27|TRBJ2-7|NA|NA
CASSLSAQYEQYF
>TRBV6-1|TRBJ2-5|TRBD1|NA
CASSEGQEETQYF
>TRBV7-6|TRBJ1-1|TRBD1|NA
CASSPGGTEAFF
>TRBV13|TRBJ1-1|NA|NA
CASSSPGQNTEAFF
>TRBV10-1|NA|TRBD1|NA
CASGDSYEQYF
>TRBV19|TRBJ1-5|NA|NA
CASSIGSRGSNQPQHF
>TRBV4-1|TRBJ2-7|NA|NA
CASSDGRYEQYF
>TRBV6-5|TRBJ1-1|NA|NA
CASSYIVFATEAFF
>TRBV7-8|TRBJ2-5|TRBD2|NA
CASSRGLAGLETQYF
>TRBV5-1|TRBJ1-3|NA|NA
CASSLDPGLGNTIYF
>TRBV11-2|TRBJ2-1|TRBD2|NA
CASSLMRLAPYNEQFF
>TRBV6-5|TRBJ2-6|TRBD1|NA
CASGQGSGANVLTF
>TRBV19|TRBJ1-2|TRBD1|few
CASSPGTGGIYGYTF
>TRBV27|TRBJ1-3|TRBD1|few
CASSASTGGIRNTIYF
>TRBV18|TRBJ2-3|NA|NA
CASSPGSGSDTQYF
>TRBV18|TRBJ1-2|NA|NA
CASSESRTPNYGYTF
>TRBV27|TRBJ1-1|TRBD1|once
CASSLSGQGWNTEAFF
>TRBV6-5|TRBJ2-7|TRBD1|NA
CASKQGPGAYEQYF
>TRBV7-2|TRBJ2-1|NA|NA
CASSPGEKTISYNEQFF
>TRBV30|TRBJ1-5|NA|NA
CAWRGGSSTQPQHF
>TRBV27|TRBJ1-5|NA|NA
CASSLSLRVWVLDQPQHF
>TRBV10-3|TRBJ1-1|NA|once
CAIRRVADTEAFF
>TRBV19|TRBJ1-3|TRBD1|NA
CASSPWTGEFGNTIYF
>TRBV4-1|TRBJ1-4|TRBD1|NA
CASSFWTGGDEKLFF